This TCR beta chain originates from a study of human T cells and chemical hapten exposure. Overall study: Researchers reported sensitizing a roughly 2 cm by roughly 2 cm upper inner arm skin site with 2% DPC. Chiefly female patients presented with alopecia areata, totalis or universalis.

Time point defined: patch test 1, 2 weeks after DPC sensitization. The treatment is: therapeutic diphenylcyclopropenone sensitization with weekly scalp DPC. This clonotype was counted between two and nine times. The V gene lost 6 bases and the J gene lost 2 bases, with 11 bases spanning the gap. This CDR3 contains 14 residues. In germline, CDR1 is MDHEN, CDR2 SYDVKM. Per the study methods: Per sample, the median was 95,638 TCRs, with values from 23,224 to 690,600. TCRdb independently ran MiXCR on the RACE reads; one entry per CDR3 protein. These V and J calls derive from TCRdb rather than the authors' analysis. The data contain fewer than 95,000 distinct CDR3 sequences, 10% of them singletons.

This chain connects TRBV28 to TRBJ2-1; a possible D gene is TRBD1 (6 bases). Sequences were derived from whole blood, sampled in connection with sensitization to the hapten diphenylcyclopropenone (DPC). The sequence derives from a man aged 40-49 years with alopecia areata. Some clones in this sample may be carry-over from other donors' samples. The CDR3 spells CASSRQGTYNEQFF. DNA for the CDR3: TGTGCCAGCAGCCGCCAGGGGACCTACAATGAGCAGTTCTTC.